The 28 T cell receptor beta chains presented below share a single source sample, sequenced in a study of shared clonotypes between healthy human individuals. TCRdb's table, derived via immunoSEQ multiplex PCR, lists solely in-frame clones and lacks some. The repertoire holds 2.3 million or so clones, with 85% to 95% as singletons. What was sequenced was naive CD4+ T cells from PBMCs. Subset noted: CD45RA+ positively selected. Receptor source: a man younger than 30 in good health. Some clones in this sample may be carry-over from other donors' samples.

The CDR3 region has the DNA TGTGCCAGCAGCGCCCCGACTAGCGGGAGGGCATCAGATACGCAGTATTTT. Translating gives CASSAPTSGRASDTQYF. This chain connects TRBV5-4 to TRBJ2-3, with 14 nucleotides matching TRBD2. Germline CDR1 is SGHNT and CDR2 is YYREEE (reference sequence). The CDR3 has 17 amino acids. Trimming removed 4 bases from V and 4 bases from J; junction bases left unmatched: 8.

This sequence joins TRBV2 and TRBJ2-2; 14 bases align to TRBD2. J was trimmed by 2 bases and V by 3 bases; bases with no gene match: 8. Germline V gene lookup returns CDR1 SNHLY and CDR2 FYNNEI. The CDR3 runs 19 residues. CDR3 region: CASSDRRGLAGVNTGELFF. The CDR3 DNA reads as TGTGCCAGCAGTGATAGGAGGGGACTAGCGGGAGTCAACACCGGGGAGCTGTTTTTT.

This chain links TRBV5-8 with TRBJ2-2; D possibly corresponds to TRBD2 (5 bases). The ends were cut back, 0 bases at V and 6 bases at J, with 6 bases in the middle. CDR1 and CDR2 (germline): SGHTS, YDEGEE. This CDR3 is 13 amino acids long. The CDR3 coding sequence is TGTGCCAGCAGCTTGGCGCGGGCCGGGGAGCTGTTTTTT. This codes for CASSLARAGELFF.

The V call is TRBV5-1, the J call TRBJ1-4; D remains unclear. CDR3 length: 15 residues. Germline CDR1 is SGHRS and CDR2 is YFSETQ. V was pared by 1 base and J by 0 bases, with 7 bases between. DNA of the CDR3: TGCGCCAGCAGCTTGTCCCAGACAACTAATGAAAAACTGTTTTTT. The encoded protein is CASSLSQTTNEKLFF.

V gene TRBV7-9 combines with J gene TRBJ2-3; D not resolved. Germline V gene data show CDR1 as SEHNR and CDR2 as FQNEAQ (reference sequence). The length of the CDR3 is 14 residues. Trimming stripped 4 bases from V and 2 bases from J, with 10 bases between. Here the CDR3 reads CASSSWLYTDTQYF. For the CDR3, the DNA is TGTGCCAGCAGCTCATGGCTGTACACAGATACGCAGTATTTT.

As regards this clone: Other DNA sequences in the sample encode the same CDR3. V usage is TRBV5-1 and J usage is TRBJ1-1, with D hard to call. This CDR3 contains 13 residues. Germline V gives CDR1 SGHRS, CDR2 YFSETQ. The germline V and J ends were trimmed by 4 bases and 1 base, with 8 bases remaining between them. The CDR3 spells CASSLDTNTEAFF. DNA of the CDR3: TGCGCCAGCAGCCTTGACACGAACACTGAAGCTTTCTTT.

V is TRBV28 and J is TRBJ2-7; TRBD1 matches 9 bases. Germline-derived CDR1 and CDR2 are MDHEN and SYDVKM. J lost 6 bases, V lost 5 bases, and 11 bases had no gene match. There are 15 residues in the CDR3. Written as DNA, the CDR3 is TGTGCCAGCAGTAACCGGGACAGGGTCCGTCCCGAGCAGTACTTC. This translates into CASSNRDRVRPEQYF.

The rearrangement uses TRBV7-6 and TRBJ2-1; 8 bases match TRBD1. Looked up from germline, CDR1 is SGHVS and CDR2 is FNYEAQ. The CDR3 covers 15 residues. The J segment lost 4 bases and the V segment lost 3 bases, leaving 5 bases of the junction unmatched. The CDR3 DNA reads TGTGCCAGCAGCTTCCAGGACAGGGTGTACAATGAGCAGTTCTTC. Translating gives CASSFQDRVYNEQFF.

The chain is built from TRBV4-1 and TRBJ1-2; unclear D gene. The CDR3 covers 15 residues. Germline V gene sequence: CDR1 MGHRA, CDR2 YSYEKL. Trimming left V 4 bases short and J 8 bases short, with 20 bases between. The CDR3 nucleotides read TGCGCCAGCAGCCGCTCCGGGCCAGGCACAGCGGGCTACACCTTC. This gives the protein CASSRSGPGTAGYTF.

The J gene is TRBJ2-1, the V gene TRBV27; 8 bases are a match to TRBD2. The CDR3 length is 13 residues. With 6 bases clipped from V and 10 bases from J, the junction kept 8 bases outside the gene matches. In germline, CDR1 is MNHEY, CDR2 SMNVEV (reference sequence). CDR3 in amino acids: CASRVLAEREQFF. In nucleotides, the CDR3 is TGTGCCAGCAGGGTACTAGCGGAGAGGGAGCAGTTCTTC.

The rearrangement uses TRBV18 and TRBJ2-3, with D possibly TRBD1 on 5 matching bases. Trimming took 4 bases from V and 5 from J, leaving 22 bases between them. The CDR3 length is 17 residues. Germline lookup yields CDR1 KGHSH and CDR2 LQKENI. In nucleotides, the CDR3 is TGTGCCAGCTCACGAGCCAGGACGGTAGGGGTACAAGATACGCAGTATTTT. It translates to CASSRARTVGVQDTQYF.

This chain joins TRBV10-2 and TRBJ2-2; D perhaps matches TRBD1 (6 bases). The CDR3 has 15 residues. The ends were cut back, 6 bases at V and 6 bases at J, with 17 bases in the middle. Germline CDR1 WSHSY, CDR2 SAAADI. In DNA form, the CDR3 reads TGCGCCAGCAGGCCAAGGGGACACGAGTCCGGGGAGCTGTTTTTT. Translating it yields CASRPRGHESGELFF.

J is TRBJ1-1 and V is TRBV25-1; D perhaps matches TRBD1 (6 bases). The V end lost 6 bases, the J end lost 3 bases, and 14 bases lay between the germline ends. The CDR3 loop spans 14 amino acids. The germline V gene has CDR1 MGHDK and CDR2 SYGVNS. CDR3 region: CASRFGGLYTEAFF. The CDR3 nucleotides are TGTGCCAGCAGGTTTGGGGGGCTGTACACTGAAGCTTTCTTT.

As DNA, the CDR3 is TGCAGCACATTGGGGTCATTTCGAGATAATGAAAAACTGTTTTTT. It encodes CSTLGSFRDNEKLFF. The J gene is TRBJ1-4, the V gene TRBV29-1; no clear D. Germline CDR1 is SQVTM and CDR2 is ANQGSEA. CDR3 length: 15 amino acids. V was pared by 8 bases and J by 4 bases, with 20 bases between.

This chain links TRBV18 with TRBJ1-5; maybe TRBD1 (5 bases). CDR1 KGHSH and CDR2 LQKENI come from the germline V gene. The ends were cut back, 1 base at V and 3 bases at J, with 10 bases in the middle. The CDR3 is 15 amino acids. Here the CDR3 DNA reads TGTGCCAGCTCACCACTAAGACAGCCCAATCAGCCCCAGCATTTT. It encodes CASSPLRQPNQPQHF.

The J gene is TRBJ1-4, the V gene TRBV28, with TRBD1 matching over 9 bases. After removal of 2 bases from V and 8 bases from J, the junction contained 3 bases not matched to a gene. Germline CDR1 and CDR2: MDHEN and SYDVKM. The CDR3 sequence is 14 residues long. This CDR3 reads CASSLRTGEEKLFF. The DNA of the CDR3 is TGTGCCAGCAGTTTACGGACAGGGGAAGAAAAACTGTTTTTT.

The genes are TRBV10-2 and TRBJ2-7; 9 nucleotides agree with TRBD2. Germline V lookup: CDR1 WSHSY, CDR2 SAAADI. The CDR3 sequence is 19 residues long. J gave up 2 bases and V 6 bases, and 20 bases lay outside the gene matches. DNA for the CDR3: TGCGCCAGCAGGGGACCGGGACAAAGTTCGACTAGCGGAACCTACGAGCAGTACTTC. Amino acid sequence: CASRGPGQSSTSGTYEQYF.

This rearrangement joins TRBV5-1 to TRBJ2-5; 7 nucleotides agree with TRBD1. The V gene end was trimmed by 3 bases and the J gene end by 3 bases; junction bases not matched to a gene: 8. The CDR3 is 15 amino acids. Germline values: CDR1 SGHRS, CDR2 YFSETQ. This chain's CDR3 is CASSSLRDSKETQYF. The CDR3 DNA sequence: TGCGCCAGCAGCTCACTAAGGGACAGCAAAGAGACCCAGTACTTC.

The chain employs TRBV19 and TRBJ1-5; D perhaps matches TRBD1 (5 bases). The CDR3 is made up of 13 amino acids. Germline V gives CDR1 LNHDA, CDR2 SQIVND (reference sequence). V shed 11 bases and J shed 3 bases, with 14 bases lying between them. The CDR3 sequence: CAAGAESNQPQHF. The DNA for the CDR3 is TGTGCCGCCGGGGCGGAATCCAATCAGCCCCAGCATTTT.

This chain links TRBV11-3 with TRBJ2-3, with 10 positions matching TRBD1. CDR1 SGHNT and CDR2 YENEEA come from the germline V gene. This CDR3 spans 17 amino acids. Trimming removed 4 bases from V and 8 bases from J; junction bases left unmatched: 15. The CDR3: CASSYGTGANLRGTQYF. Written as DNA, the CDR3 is TGTGCCAGCAGCTACGGGACAGGGGCAAACCTTAGGGGTACGCAGTATTTT.

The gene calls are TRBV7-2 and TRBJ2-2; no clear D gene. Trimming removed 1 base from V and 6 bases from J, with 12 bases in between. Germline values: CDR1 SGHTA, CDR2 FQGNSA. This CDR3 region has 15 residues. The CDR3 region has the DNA TGTGCCAGCAGCTTAGTACCCCCCGGGTCCGGGGAGCTGTTTTTT. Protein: CASSLVPPGSGELFF.

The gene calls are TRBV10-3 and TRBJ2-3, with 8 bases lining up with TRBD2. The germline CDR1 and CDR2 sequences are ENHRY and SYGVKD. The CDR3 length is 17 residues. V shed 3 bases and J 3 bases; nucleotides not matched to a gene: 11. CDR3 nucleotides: TGTGCCATCAGTGATGGAATGGCGGGAGGTAGGACAGATACGCAGTATTTT. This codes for CAISDGMAGGRTDTQYF.

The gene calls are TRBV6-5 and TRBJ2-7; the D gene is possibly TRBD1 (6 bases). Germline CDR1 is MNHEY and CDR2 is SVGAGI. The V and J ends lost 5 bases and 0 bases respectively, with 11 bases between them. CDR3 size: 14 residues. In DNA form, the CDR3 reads TGTGCCAGCAGTCCCGACAGGCCCTCCTACGAGCAGTACTTC. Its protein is CASSPDRPSYEQYF.

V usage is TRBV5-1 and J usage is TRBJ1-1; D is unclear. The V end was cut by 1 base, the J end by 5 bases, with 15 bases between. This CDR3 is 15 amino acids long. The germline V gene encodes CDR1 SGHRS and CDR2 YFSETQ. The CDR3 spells CASSLYGSETTEAFF. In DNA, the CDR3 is TGCGCCAGCAGCTTGTACGGTAGCGAAACTACTGAAGCTTTCTTT.

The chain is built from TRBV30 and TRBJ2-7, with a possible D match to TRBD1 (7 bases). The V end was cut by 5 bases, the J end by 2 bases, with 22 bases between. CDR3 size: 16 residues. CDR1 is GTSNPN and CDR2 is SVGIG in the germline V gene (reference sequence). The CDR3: CAWGLRGQFRTYEQYF. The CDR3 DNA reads TGTGCCTGGGGACTAAGGGGACAGTTTAGAACCTACGAGCAGTACTTC.

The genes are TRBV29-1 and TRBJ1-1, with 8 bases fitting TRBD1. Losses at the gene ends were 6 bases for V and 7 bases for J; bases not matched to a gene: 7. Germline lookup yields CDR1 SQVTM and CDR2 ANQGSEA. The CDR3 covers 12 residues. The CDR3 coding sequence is TGCAGCGTCACAGGGGGGTCCGGTGAAGCTTTCTTT. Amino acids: CSVTGGSGEAFF.

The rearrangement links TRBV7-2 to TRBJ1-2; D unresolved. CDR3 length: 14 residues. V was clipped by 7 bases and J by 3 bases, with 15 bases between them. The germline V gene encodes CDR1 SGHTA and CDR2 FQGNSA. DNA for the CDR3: TGTGCCAGCACCCCCTCTTGGAGAGACTATGGCTACACCTTC. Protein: CASTPSWRDYGYTF.

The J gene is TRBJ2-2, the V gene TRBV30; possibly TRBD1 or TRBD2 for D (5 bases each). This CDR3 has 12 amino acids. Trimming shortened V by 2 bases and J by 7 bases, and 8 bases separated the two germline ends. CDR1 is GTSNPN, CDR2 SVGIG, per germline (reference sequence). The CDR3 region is CAWSWGYGELFF. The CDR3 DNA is TGTGCCTGGAGTTGGGGGTACGGGGAGCTGTTTTTT.